The present entry profiles one T cell receptor beta chain with its context. The data were taken from a study of OX40 agonist ivuxolimab in advanced cancers. The CDR3 contains 16 residues. After removal of 3 bases from V and 5 bases from J, the junction contained 12 bases not matched to a gene. Germline V gives CDR1 PRHDT, CDR2 FYEKMQ (reference sequence). The repertoire was sequenced with immunoSEQ multiplex PCR; TCRdb's copy has only in-frame clones and lacks some. The table has 60,000 to 100,000 clones, 92% seen once. The source material was CD4+ or CD8+ T cells sorted from blood, sampled in a trial of the OX40 agonist ivuxolimab. The chain joins TRBV13 to TRBJ1-2; 7 bases agree with TRBD1. This TCR derives from an adult with an advanced solid tumor such as melanoma, head and neck, liver or kidney cancer. For the CDR3, the DNA is TGTGCCAGCAGCTTCAATACTAGGGACAGATTATATGGCTACACCTTC. Protein: CASSFNTRDRLYGYTF.